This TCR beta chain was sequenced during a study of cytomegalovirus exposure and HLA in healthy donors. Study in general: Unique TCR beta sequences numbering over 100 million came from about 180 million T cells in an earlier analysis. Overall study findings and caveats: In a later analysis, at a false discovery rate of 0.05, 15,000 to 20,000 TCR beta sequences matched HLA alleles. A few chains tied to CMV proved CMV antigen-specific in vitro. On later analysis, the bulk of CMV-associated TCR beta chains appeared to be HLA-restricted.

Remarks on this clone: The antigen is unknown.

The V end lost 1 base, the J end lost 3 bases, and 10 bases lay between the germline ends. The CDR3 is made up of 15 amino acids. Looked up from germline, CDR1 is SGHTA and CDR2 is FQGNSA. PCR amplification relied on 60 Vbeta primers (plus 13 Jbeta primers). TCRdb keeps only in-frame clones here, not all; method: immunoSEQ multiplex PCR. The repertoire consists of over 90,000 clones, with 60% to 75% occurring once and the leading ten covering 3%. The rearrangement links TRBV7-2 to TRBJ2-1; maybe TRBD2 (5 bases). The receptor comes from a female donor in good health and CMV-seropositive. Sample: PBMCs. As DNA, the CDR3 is TGTGCCAGCAGCTTAGGCGGGTCTTTCTACAATGAGCAGTTCTTC. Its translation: CASSLGGSFYNEQFF.